Reported below is one TCR beta chain. What it binds is not known. Healthy Caucasians from Russia aged about 6 to 90 served as donors. PCR was performed a second time for 7 to 11 cycles using a sample-barcoded 5' primer and a J-beta primer mix. Carrying 12 random nucleotides, a template-switch adaptor labeled each individual cDNA molecule. Every sample gave at least 2.5 million paired-end reads containing CDR3. TCRdb re-called the 5' RACE reads with MiXCR, one entry per CDR3 protein. The data show more than 800,000 distinct CDR3 sequences, with under 45% seen just once and approximately 20% held by the top ten. The data are from a study of blood T cells in healthy people across ages. J gave up 6 bases and V 5 bases, and 6 bases lay outside the gene matches. Per the germline V gene, CDR1 is SQVTM and CDR2 is ANQGSEA. The CDR3 is made up of 15 amino acids. Study conclusions and caveats: Expanded clonotype changes were possibly confounded by unknown donor CMV status.

Source material: blood. The receptor's source is a woman in her sixties or seventies in good health. The rearrangement uses TRBV29-1 and TRBJ2-3, with 15 bases identical to TRBD2. Written as DNA, the CDR3 is TGCAGCGTTAGAGGACTAGCGGGAGGGGGGGATACGCAGTATTTT. The encoded protein is CSVRGLAGGGDTQYF.